Listed below are T cell receptor beta chains from one sample, sequenced in a study of blood T cells in healthy people across ages. TCRdb re-called the 5' RACE reads with MiXCR, one entry per CDR3 protein. This table has around 900,000 distinct CDR3 sequences, 29% appearing once. The sequenced material came from blood. These receptors all stem from a woman at least 80 years old in good health. Each CDR3 is given with its conserved first and last residue. A D gene is named only where the DNA matches it firmly. The size entry is marked missing in some rows and otherwise reads once, few, many or a size class.

abundance	v_gene	j_gene	d_gene	CDR3aa	CDR3nt
many	TRBV2	TRBJ2-1	TRBD2	CASSIVSGVTGEQFF	TGTGCCAGCAGTATCGTTAGCGGGGTCACGGGTGAGCAGTTCTTC
-	TRBV18	TRBJ1-1	TRBD1	CASSGDRGDRTEAFF	TGTGCCAGCTCCGGGGACAGGGGTGATAGAACTGAAGCTTTCTTT
many	TRBV20-1	TRBJ2-3	-	CSARDGGADTQYF	TGCAGTGCTAGAGATGGCGGGGCAGATACGCAGTATTTT
few	TRBV19	TRBJ1-6	TRBD1	CASSMGQGNSPLHF	TGTGCCAGTAGTATGGGACAGGGTAATTCACCCCTCCACTTT
-	TRBV7-2	TRBJ1-1	-	CASSLGGSGDTEAFF	TGTGCCAGCAGCTTAGGGGGTTCAGGGGACACTGAAGCTTTCTTT
many	TRBV7-9	TRBJ2-5	TRBD1	CASSWDRRETQYF	TGTGCCAGCAGCTGGGACAGAAGAGAGACCCAGTACTTC
many	TRBV7-2	TRBJ1-2	-	CASSLDMGPSRNNYGYTF	TGTGCCAGCAGCTTAGACATGGGACCTAGCAGGAATAACTATGGCTACACCTTC
many	TRBV20-1	TRBJ1-2	-	CSARGDGIHTF	TGCAGTGCGCGAGGGGACGGAATCCACACCTTC
-	TRBV15	TRBJ1-1	TRBD1	CATSTYIGGLNTEAFF	TGTGCCACCAGCACCTATATAGGGGGCTTGAACACTGAAGCTTTCTTT
many	TRBV12-3/TRBV12-4	TRBJ2-5	-	CASTEGAGDQETQYF	TGTGCCAGCACCGAGGGGGCGGGGGACCAAGAGACCCAGTACTTC
few	TRBV7-2	TRBJ1-1	-	CASSFQVGTRTEAFF	TGTGCCAGCAGCTTCCAGGTCGGGACACGGACTGAAGCTTTCTTT
many	TRBV4-3	TRBJ2-6	-	CASSQHTGASISGANVLTF	TGCGCCAGCAGCCAACACACAGGAGCCTCGATCTCTGGGGCCAACGTCCTGACTTTC
-	TRBV9	TRBJ1-2	-	CASSVARGARSYTF	TGTGCCAGCAGCGTAGCCCGGGGGGCCAGAAGCTACACCTTC
-	TRBV20-1	TRBJ2-1	-	CSAILTESNEQFF	TGCAGTGCTATCTTGACGGAAAGTAATGAGCAGTTCTTC
few	TRBV6-6	TRBJ1-4	TRBD1	CASSGTGGWSNEKLFF	TGTGCCAGCAGCGGGACAGGGGGCTGGTCTAATGAAAAACTGTTTTTT
many	TRBV28	TRBJ1-5	-	CASSYSVDQPQHF	TGTGCCAGCAGTTATTCCGTGGATCAGCCCCAGCATTTT
many	TRBV20-1	TRBJ1-2	TRBD1	CSATTGGKGYTF	TGCAGTGCCACGACAGGGGGAAAAGGCTACACCTTC
few	TRBV20-1	TRBJ2-3	-	CSAGWSGARTDTQYF	TGCAGTGCTGGCTGGTCGGGGGCCCGCACAGATACGCAGTATTTT
many	TRBV20-1	TRBJ1-6	-	CSARDPFSYNSPLHF	TGCAGTGCTAGAGATCCTTTCTCCTATAATTCACCCCTCCACTTT
-	TRBV27	TRBJ2-5	-	CASSFSKGVKLETQYF	TGTGCCAGCAGTTTTTCAAAGGGTGTTAAGTTGGAGACCCAGTACTTC
few	TRBV15	TRBJ2-1	TRBD2	CATSRELAEDKEQFF	TGTGCCACCAGCAGAGAACTAGCGGAGGATAAGGAGCAGTTCTTC
-	TRBV6-2/TRBV6-3	TRBJ2-7	TRBD2	CASSYPERGTYEQYF	TGTGCCAGCAGTTACCCTGAGCGGGGGACCTACGAGCAGTACTTC
-	TRBV27	TRBJ2-3	TRBD1	CASSLTGVFADTQYF	TGTGCCAGCAGTCTGACAGGGGTTTTCGCAGATACGCAGTATTTT
few	TRBV6-6	TRBJ1-6	-	CASSYSSGDSTLHF	TGTGCCAGCAGTTACTCTTCGGGGGATAGCACCCTCCACTTT
-	TRBV18	TRBJ1-4	-	CASSLTRGIPNEKLFF	TGTGCCAGCTCACTGACGCGTGGAATACCTAATGAAAAACTGTTTTTT
-	TRBV20-1	TRBJ2-2	TRBD1	CSAVTGEIGVGELFF	TGCAGTGCGGTCACAGGGGAGATTGGCGTCGGGGAGCTGTTTTTT
few	TRBV2	TRBJ2-1	TRBD2	CASSEGLVSKQFF	TGTGCCAGCAGTGAGGGACTAGTATCAAAGCAGTTCTTC
-	TRBV7-2	TRBJ2-1	-	CASSPRTRYNEQFF	TGTGCCAGCAGCCCCCGGACGCGATACAATGAGCAGTTCTTC